This is a list of T cell receptor beta chains from one sample in a study of T cell responses to AZD1222 COVID-19 vaccine. TCRdb's table, derived via immunoSEQ multiplex PCR, lists solely in-frame clones and lacks some. Here the sample spans around 160,000 clones, 80% to 85% being singletons. The sample was peripheral blood, taken on day 0 of MenACWY control vaccination. The receptors were sampled from an adult in good health. Each CDR3 is given with its conserved first and last residue. A D gene is named only where the DNA matches it firmly. Rows may omit the clone size; those that give it use once, few, many or a size class.

d_call,cdr3_length,clone_size,v_call,j_call,cdr3_aa,cdr3_nt
.,14,.,TRBV7-9,TRBJ1-2,CASRTDGSYYGYTF,TGTGCCAGCAGAACAGACGGGTCGTACTATGGCTACACCTTC
.,13,once,TRBV6-1,TRBJ2-5,CASSEARGATQYF,TGTGCCAGCAGTGAAGCACGGGGGGCGACCCAGTACTTC
.,15,.,TRBV6-6,TRBJ1-2,CASSYTDRGIEGYTF,TGTGCCAGCAGTTACACCGATAGGGGGATAGAAGGCTACACCTTC
.,14,.,TRBV27,TRBJ1-5,CASRDQGGNQPQHF,TGTGCCAGCAGGGATCAGGGCGGCAATCAGCCCCAGCATTTT
TRBD1,15,.,TRBV18,TRBJ2-3,CASSPRTGLTDTQYF,TGTGCCAGCTCACCAAGGACAGGACTCACAGATACGCAGTATTTT
.,15,.,TRBV4-1,TRBJ1-4,CASSQAGIKDEKLFF,TGCGCCAGCAGCCAAGCGGGGATCAAGGATGAAAAACTGTTTTTT
TRBD1,15,.,TRBV5-8,TRBJ1-2,CASSSSGGVDYGYTF,TGTGCCAGCAGCTCATCAGGGGGCGTCGACTATGGCTACACCTTC
.,12,.,TRBV2,TRBJ2-1,CASSPGSNEQFF,TGTGCCAGCAGTCCAGGGAGCAATGAGCAGTTCTTC
TRBD1,14,.,TRBV7-8,TRBJ1-2,CASSLGQGGEGYTF,TGTGCCAGCAGCTTAGGACAGGGAGGGGAAGGCTACACCTTC
TRBD1,15,.,TRBV11-3,TRBJ2-3,CASSAAGTGKDTQYF,TGTGCCAGCAGCGCAGCTGGGACAGGGAAAGATACGCAGTATTTT
.,15,.,TRBV19,TRBJ2-3,CASSMSGWNTDTQYF,TGTGCCAGTAGTATGAGCGGATGGAACACAGATACGCAGTATTTT
.,12,.,TRBV6-5,TRBJ1-2,CASTGGAYGYTF,TGTGCCAGCACGGGGGGCGCCTATGGCTACACCTTC
.,12,.,TRBV5-1,TRBJ2-3,CASSLGRDTQYF,TGCGCCAGCAGCTTGGGGCGGGATACGCAGTATTTT
TRBD2,15,.,TRBV2,TRBJ2-7,CASSEGRGGDYEQYF,TGTGCCAGCAGTGAAGGGCGGGGGGGCGACTACGAGCAGTACTTC
.,11,once,TRBV7-9,TRBJ2-7,CASSLIDEQYF,TGTGCCAGCAGCCTGATTGACGAGCAGTACTTC
.,15,.,TRBV5-1,TRBJ2-2,CASSAQITNTGELFF,TGCGCCAGCAGCGCACAGATTACGAACACCGGGGAGCTGTTTTTT
.,16,.,TRBV30,TRBJ1-2,CAWSAGKGPSNYGYTF,TGTGCCTGGAGCGCCGGGAAGGGGCCATCTAACTATGGCTACACCTTC
TRBD1,14,.,TRBV20-1,TRBJ1-2,CSASEGQGAFGYTF,TGCAGTGCTAGTGAAGGACAGGGGGCTTTTGGCTACACCTTC
.,12,.,TRBV6-5,TRBJ1-5,CASSGLDQPQHF,TGTGCCAGCAGCGGACTTGATCAGCCCCAGCATTTT
.,12,.,TRBV12-3/TRBV12-4,TRBJ1-5,CASSFGDQPQHF,TGTGCCAGCAGTTTTGGTGATCAGCCCCAGCATTTT
.,12,.,TRBV12-3/TRBV12-4,TRBJ1-5,CASSLDGQPQHF,TGTGCCAGCAGTTTGGACGGTCAGCCCCAGCATTTT
.,14,.,TRBV6-1,TRBJ1-2,CASSELAGKRGYTF,TGTGCCAGCAGTGAACTGGCAGGGAAGAGGGGCTACACCTTC
.,13,.,TRBV27,TRBJ1-2,CASSLSGVKGYTF,TGTGCCAGCAGTTTATCAGGAGTGAAGGGCTACACCTTC
.,15,once,TRBV5-6,TRBJ2-3,CASGTVGGRPDTQYF,TGTGCCAGCGGAACTGTGGGGGGGCGGCCAGATACGCAGTATTTT
.,13,once,TRBV24-1,TRBJ1-1,CATSDQGNTEAFF,TGTGCCACCAGTGACCAGGGGAACACTGAAGCTTTCTTT
TRBD1,14,.,TRBV29-1,TRBJ1-1,CSVLDRGRNTEAFF,TGCAGCGTCCTGGACAGGGGACGGAACACTGAAGCTTTCTTT
.,14,.,TRBV5-6,TRBJ1-6,CASSLAAGRSPLHF,TGTGCCAGCAGCTTGGCGGCAGGTCGTTCACCCCTCCACTTT
.,11,once,TRBV19,TRBJ1-5,CASKGVGPQHF,TGTGCCAGTAAGGGAGTGGGGCCCCAGCATTTT
.,13,.,TRBV11-2,TRBJ1-5,CASSLNGNQPQHF,TGTGCCAGCAGCTTAAACGGAAATCAGCCCCAGCATTTT